This TCR beta chain was obtained from a study of blood T cell repertoires in COVID-19. All enrollees were about 18 to 89 years old and from some 24 US areas. The study recruited exposed participants who had met a COVID-19 case within 2 weeks before entry. The V segment lost 1 base and the J segment 5 bases; nucleotides outside the gene matches: 2. CDR1 and CDR2 from the germline V gene are MGHRA and YSYEKL. This CDR3 contains 13 residues. The repertoire was sequenced with immunoSEQ multiplex PCR; TCRdb's copy has only in-frame clones and lacks some. The sample contains roughly 230,000 clones, approximately 81% of which appear only once.

This clonotype originated in a woman aged 45-60 years who had been exposed to COVID-19. The sequenced sample was PBMCs or T cells enriched from blood (not recorded which). The rearrangement links TRBV4-1 to TRBJ2-7, with TRBD1 identical over 7 bases. The CDR3 region is CASSQGQGDEQYF. CDR3 bases: TGCGCCAGCAGCCAAGGACAGGGAGACGAGCAGTACTTC.